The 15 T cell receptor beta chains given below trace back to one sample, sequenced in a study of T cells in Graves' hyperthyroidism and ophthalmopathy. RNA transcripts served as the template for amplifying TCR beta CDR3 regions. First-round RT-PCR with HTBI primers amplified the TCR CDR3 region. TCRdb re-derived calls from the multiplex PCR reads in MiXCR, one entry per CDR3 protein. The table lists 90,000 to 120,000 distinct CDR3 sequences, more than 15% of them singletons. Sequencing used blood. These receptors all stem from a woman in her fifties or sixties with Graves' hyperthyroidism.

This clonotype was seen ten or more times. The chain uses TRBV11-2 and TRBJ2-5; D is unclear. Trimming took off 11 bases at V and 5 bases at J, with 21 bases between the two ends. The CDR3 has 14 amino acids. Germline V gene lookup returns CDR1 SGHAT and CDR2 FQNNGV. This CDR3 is CAGSHRGDKETQYF. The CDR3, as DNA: TGTGCCGGTTCTCACAGAGGAGACAAGGAGACCCAGTACTTC.

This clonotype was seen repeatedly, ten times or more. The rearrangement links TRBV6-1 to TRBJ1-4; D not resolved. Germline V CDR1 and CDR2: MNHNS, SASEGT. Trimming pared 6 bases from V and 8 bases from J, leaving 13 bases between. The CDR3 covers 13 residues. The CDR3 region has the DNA TGTGCCAGCAGGCCCATCTCCATGGAAAAACTGTTTTTT. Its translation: CASRPISMEKLFF.

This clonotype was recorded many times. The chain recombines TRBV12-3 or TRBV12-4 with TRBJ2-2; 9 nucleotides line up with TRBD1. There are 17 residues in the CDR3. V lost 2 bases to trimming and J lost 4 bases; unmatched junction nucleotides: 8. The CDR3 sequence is CASSLLGMTGGTGELFF. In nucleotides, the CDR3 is TGTGCCAGCAGTTTACTCGGGATGACAGGGGGCACCGGGGAGCTGTTTTTT.

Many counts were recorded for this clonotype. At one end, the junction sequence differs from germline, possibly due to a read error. Written as DNA, the CDR3 is TGTGCCAGCAGTGACTCCTTTACGAACACTGAAGCTTTCTTT. Translated: CASSDSFTNTEAFF. This rearrangement joins TRBV6-2 or TRBV6-3 to TRBJ1-1; no clear D. Germline V gene data show CDR1 as MNHEY and CDR2 as SVGEGT. The CDR3 extends over 14 amino acids.

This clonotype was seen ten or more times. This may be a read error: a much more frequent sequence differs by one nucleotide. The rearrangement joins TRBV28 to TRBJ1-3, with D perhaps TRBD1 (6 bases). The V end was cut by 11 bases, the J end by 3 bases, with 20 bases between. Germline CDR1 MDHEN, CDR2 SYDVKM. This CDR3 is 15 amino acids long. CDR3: CAGGGGDLFGNTIYF. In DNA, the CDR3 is TGTGCCGGCGGAGGGGGTGACCTCTTTGGAAACACCATATATTTT.

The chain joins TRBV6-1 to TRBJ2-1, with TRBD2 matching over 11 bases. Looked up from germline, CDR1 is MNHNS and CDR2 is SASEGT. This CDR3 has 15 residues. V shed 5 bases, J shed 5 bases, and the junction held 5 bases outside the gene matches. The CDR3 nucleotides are TGTGCCAGCAGTCCGCCGGGACTAGCGGACAATGAGCAGTTCTTC. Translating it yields CASSPPGLADNEQFF.

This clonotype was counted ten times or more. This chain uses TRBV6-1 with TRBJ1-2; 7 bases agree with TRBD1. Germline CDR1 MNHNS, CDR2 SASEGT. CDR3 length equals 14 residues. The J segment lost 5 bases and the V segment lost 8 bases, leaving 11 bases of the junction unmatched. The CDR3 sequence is CASPGTGTAYGYTF. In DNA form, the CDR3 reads TGTGCCAGCCCCGGGACCGGGACAGCTTATGGCTACACCTTC.

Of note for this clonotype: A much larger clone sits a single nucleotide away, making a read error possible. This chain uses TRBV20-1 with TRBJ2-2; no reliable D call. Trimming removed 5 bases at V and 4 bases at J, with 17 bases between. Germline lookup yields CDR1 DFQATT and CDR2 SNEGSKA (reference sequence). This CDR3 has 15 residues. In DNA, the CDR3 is TGCAGTGCTCCTGGTCTGGAGAGAGCCACCGGGGAGCTGTTTTTT. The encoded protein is CSAPGLERATGELFF.

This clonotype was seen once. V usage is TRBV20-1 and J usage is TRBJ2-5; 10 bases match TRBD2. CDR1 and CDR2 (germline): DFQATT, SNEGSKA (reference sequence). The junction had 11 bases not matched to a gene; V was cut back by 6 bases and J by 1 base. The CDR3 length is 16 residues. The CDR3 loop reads CSASSLRLAGQETQYF. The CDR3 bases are TGCAGTGCCAGCAGCTTAAGACTAGCGGGCCAAGAGACCCAGTACTTC.

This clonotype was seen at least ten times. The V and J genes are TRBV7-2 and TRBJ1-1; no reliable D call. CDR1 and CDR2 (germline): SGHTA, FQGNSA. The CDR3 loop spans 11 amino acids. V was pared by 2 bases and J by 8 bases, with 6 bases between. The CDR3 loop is CASSLSGEAFF. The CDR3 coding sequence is TGTGCCAGCAGCTTATCGGGGGAAGCTTTCTTT.

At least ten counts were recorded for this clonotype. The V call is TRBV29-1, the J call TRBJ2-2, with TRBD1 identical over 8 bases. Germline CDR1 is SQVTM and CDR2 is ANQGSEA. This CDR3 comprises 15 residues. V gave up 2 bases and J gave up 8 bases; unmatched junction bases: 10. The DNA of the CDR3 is TGCAGCGTTGAAATGGGGCAGGGGGCTTTTGGGGAGCTGTTTTTT. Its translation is CSVEMGQGAFGELFF.

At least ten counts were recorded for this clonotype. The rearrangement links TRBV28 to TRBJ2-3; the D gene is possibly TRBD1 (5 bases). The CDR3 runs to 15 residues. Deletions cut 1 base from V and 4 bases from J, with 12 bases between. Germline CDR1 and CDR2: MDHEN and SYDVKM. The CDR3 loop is CASSLFGEGADTQYF. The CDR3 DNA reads TGTGCCAGCAGTTTATTTGGGGAAGGGGCAGATACGCAGTATTTT. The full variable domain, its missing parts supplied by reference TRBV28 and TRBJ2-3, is DVKVTQSSRYLVKRTGEKVFLECVQDMDHENMFWYRQDPGLGLRLIYFSYDVKMKEKGDIPEGYSVSREKKERFSLILESASTNQTSMYLCASSLFGEGADTQYFGPGTRLTVL.

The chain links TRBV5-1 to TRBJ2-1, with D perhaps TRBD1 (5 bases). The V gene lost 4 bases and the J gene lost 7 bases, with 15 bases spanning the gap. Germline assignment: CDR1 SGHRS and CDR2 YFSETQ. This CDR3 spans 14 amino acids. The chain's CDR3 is CASSLLTVTNEQFF. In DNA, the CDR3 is TGCGCCAGCAGCCTGCTGACAGTTACAAATGAGCAGTTCTTC.

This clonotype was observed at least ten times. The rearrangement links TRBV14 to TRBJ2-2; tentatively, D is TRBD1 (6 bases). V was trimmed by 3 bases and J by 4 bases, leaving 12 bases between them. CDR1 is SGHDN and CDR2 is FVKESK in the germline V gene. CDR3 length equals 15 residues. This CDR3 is CASSQTDSPTGELFF. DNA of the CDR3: TGTGCCAGCAGCCAGACGGACAGCCCCACCGGGGAGCTGTTTTTT. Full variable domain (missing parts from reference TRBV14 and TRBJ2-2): EAGVTQFPSHSVIEKGQTVTLRCDPISGHDNLYWYRRVMGKEIKFLLHFVKESKQDESGMPNNRFLAERTGGTYSTLKVQPAELEDSGVYFCASSQTDSPTGELFFGEGSRLTVL.

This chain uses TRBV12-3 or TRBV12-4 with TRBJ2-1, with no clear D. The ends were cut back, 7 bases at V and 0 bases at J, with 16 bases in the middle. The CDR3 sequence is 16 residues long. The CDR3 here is CASNPGSGSSYNEQFF. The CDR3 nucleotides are TGTGCCAGCAACCCCGGATCTGGTAGCTCCTACAATGAGCAGTTCTTC.